Below, 15 T cell receptor beta chains from the same sample are listed, as sequenced in a study of cytomegalovirus exposure and HLA in healthy donors. It was with 60 Vbeta and 13 Jbeta primers that the PCR ran. Profiling relied on immunoSEQ multiplex PCR, and the TCRdb table lists in-frame clones only, not all of them. With about 210,000 clones in the sample, the ten largest clones hold over 0.75%. Sequenced input: PBMCs. The receptors were gathered from a woman in her 30s in good health and CMV-seropositive.

The V gene is TRBV9, the J gene TRBJ1-2; D is perhaps TRBD1 (6 bases). CDR1 is SGDLS and CDR2 is YYNGEE in the germline V gene. This CDR3 has 14 amino acids. V was cut by 0 bases and J by 8 bases, with 14 bases left in between. CDR3 protein: CASSVAPQGFGYTF. The DNA of the CDR3 is TGTGCCAGCAGCGTAGCTCCGCAGGGGTTCGGCTACACCTTC. Full variable domain (remainder filled in from reference TRBV9 and TRBJ1-2): DSGVTQTPKHLITATGQRVTLRCSPRSGDLSVYWYQQSLDQGLQFLIQYYNGEERAKGNILERFSAQQFPDLHSELNLSSLELGDSALYFCASSVAPQGFGYTFGSGTRLTVV.

V gene TRBV11-2 combines with J gene TRBJ2-6, with 8 bases matching TRBD2. With V trimmed by 5 bases and J by 0 bases, 6 bases remained unmatched. CDR3 size: 17 residues. Germline CDR1 and CDR2: SGHAT and FQNNGV. The CDR3 nucleotides are TGTGCCAGCAGCGTCGGTAGCGGGAACTCTGGGGCCAACGTCCTGACTTTC. Amino acid sequence: CASSVGSGNSGANVLTF.

V gene TRBV2 combines with J gene TRBJ2-1; D is uncertain. CDR3 size: 13 residues. Germline lookup yields CDR1 SNHLY and CDR2 FYNNEI. Trimming cost V 7 bases and J 7 bases, with 14 bases left between them. The CDR3 coding sequence is TGTGCCAGCATGGCGATCCTCGGGAATGAGCAGTTCTTC. It codes for CASMAILGNEQFF.

V gene TRBV6-1 combines with J gene TRBJ1-3, with TRBD1 as a possible D gene (5 bases). The CDR3 runs 15 residues. Germline CDR1 reads MNHNS; CDR2 reads SASEGT. V shed 10 bases and J shed 4 bases, with 20 bases lying between them. The CDR3 DNA is TGTGCCACCCCTGGGGCCTACTCTGGAGGAAACACCATATATTTT. Translation: CATPGAYSGGNTIYF.

V gene TRBV7-2 combines with J gene TRBJ2-2; 11 bases map to TRBD2. Germline V gives CDR1 SGHTA, CDR2 FQGNSA. This CDR3 region has 17 residues. The J segment lost 4 bases and the V segment lost 3 bases, leaving 7 bases of the junction unmatched. CDR3 residues: CASSLGLAAPLTGELFF. The DNA of the CDR3 is TGTGCCAGCAGCTTGGGACTAGCGGCGCCCCTCACCGGGGAGCTGTTTTTT.

The gene calls are TRBV5-1 and TRBJ2-3, with D unclear. V was cut by 0 bases and J by 5 bases, with 4 bases left in between. The germline gives CDR1 SGHRS, CDR2 YFSETQ. The CDR3 runs 12 residues. The DNA for the CDR3 is TGCGCCAGCAGCTTGGATCAAGATACGCAGTATTTT. Amino acid sequence: CASSLDQDTQYF.

The chain uses TRBV28 and TRBJ1-5; maybe TRBD1 (6 bases). The germline V and J ends were trimmed by 4 bases and 4 bases, with 8 bases remaining between them. Germline lookup yields CDR1 MDHEN and CDR2 SYDVKM. The CDR3 contains 13 residues. CDR3 sequence (DNA): TGTGCCAGCAGTTGGACAGAGAATCAGCCCCAGCATTTT. Translating it yields CASSWTENQPQHF.

This CDR3 reads CASNGETQYF. The CDR3 nucleotides read TGTGCCAGCAACGGAGAGACCCAGTACTTC. The chain couples TRBV28 to TRBJ2-5; the D is unclear. This CDR3 is 10 amino acids long. Germline V lookup: CDR1 MDHEN, CDR2 SYDVKM. The V end lost 7 bases, the J end lost 4 bases, and 4 bases lay between the germline ends.

This chain links TRBV4-1 with TRBJ2-5; TRBD1 matches at 10 bases. The V gene's germline CDR1 is MGHRA and CDR2 YSYEKL. V was clipped by 3 bases and J by 2 bases; unmatched bases: 6. The CDR3 has 16 amino acids. The CDR3 DNA follows: TGCGCCAGCAGCCATGAAGGGGACAGGGGTCAAGAGACCCAGTACTTC. Its translation is CASSHEGDRGQETQYF.

The chain combines TRBV11-3 with TRBJ1-3; 8 bases are a match to TRBD1. CDR3 length equals 16 residues. Losses at the gene ends were 1 base for V and 2 bases for J; bases not matched to a gene: 4. Germline V gives CDR1 SGHNT, CDR2 YENEEA. CDR3 protein: CASSLGQGSAGNTIYF. The CDR3 DNA sequence: TGTGCCAGCAGCTTAGGACAGGGGTCCGCTGGAAACACCATATATTTT.

The V and J genes are TRBV4-2 and TRBJ1-5; D uncertain. The germline gives CDR1 LGHNA, CDR2 YNFKEQ. V was clipped by 0 bases and J by 4 bases, with 13 bases between them. The CDR3 sequence is 16 residues long. The CDR3 DNA follows: TGTGCCAGCAGCCAAGACTGGCTGACGCGGAATCAGCCCCAGCATTTT. Translated, it gives CASSQDWLTRNQPQHF.

This chain connects TRBV21-1 to TRBJ1-2; TRBD1 reflects the table's D call only, with no check against the DNA. TRBV21-1 is a pseudogene segment. The CDR3 spans 15 residues. The CDR3 nucleotides read TGTGCCAGCAGCAAAGGCGACAGAGAGAACTATGGCTACACCTTC. Protein sequence: CASSKGDRENYGYTF.

The CDR3, as DNA: TGCGCCAGCAGCCAAGTAGTGGTCTCTAGCACAGATACGCAGTATTTT. The encoded protein is CASSQVVVSSTDTQYF. The chain has TRBV4-1 and TRBJ2-3, with D hard to call. The CDR3 length is 16 residues. Per the germline V gene, CDR1 is MGHRA and CDR2 is YSYEKL. The ends were cut back, 1 base at V and 0 bases at J, with 11 bases in the middle.

The rearrangement uses TRBV18 and TRBJ1-1, with TRBD1 matching over 9 bases. This CDR3 spans 14 amino acids. Germline-derived CDR1 and CDR2 are KGHSH and LQKENI. V gave up 3 bases and J gave up 6 bases; unmatched junction bases: 5. The CDR3 region is CASSPRQGGAEAFF. In nucleotides, the CDR3 is TGTGCCAGCTCACCGAGACAGGGGGGGGCTGAAGCTTTCTTT. The complete variable domain, with remaining parts taken from reference TRBV18 and TRBJ1-1, reads NAGVMQNPRHLVRRRGQEARLRCSPMKGHSHVYWYRQLPEEGLKFMVYLQKENIIDESGMPKERFSAEFPKEGPSILRIQQVVRGDSAAYFCASSPRQGGAEAFFGQGTRLTVV.

The chain uses TRBV27 and TRBJ1-2; TRBD1 aligns across 9 bases. CDR3 size: 15 residues. Germline V CDR1 and CDR2: MNHEY, SMNVEV (reference sequence). The V and J ends lost 5 bases and 2 bases, in that order; junction bases with no gene match: 6. The CDR3 here is CASSDPTGGNYGYTF. The CDR3 DNA reads as TGTGCCAGCAGTGATCCGACAGGGGGAAACTATGGCTACACCTTC.